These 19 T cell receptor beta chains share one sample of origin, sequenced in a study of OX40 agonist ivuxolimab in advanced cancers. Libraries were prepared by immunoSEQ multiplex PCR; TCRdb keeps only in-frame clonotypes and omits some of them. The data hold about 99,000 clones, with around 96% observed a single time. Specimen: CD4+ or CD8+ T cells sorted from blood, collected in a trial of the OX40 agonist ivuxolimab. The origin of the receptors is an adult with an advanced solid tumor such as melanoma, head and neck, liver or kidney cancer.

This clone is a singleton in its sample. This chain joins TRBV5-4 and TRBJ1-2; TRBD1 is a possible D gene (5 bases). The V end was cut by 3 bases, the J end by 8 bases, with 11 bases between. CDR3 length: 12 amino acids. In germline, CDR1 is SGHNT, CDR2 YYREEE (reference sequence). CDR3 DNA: TGTGCCAGCAGCTCAGGGCCGCCCGGCTACACCTTC. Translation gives CASSSGPPGYTF.

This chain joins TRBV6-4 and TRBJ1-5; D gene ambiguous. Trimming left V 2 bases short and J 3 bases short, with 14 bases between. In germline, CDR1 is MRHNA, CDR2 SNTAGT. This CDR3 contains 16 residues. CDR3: CASSDTGSMSNQPQHF. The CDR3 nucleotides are TGTGCCAGCAGTGACACGGGAAGCATGTCCAATCAGCCCCAGCATTTT.

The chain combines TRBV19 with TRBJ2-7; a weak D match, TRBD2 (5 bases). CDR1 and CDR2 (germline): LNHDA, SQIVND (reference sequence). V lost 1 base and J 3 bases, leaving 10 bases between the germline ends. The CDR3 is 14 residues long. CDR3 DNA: TGTGCCAGTAGTATAGTGGACCGGGACTACGAGCAGTACTTC. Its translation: CASSIVDRDYEQYF.

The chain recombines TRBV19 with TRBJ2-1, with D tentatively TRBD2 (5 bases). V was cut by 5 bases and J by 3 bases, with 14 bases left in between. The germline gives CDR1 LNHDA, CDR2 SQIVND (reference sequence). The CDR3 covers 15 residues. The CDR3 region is CASSEGPDGYNEQFF. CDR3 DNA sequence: TGTGCCAGTAGTGAGGGTCCGGACGGCTACAATGAGCAGTTCTTC.

The CDR3 bases are TGTGCCAGCAGTTCTCAAACTGAAGCTTTCTTT. It translates to CASSSQTEAFF. V gene TRBV6-6 combines with J gene TRBJ1-1; D is unresolved. The germline CDR1 and CDR2 sequences are MNHNY and SVGAGI (reference sequence). Trimming took off 4 bases at V and 5 bases at J, with 5 bases between the two ends. The CDR3 length is 11 residues.

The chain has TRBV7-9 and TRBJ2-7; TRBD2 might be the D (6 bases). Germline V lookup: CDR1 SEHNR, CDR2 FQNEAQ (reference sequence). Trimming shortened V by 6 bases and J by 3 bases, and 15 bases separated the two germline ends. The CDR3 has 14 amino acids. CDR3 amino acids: CASRPALADYEQYF. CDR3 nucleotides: TGTGCCAGCAGGCCAGCTTTAGCGGACTACGAGCAGTACTTC.

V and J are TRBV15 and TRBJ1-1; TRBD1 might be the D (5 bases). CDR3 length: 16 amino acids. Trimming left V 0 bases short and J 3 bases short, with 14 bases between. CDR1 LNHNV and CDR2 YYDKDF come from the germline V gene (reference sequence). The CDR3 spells CATSRDWGGEHTEAFF. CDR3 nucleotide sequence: TGTGCCACCAGCAGAGATTGGGGCGGGGAGCACACTGAAGCTTTCTTT.

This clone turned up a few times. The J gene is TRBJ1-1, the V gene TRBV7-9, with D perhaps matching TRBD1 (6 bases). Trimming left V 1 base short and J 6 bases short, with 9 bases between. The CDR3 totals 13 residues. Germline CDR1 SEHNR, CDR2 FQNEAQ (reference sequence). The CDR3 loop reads CASSLEGGAEAFF. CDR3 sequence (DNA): TGTGCCAGCAGCTTAGAAGGGGGAGCTGAAGCTTTCTTT.

In nucleotides, the CDR3 is TGTGCCAGCAGTTTATCAGGCCGATCTAATGAAAAACTGTTTTTT. Protein: CASSLSGRSNEKLFF. The chain combines TRBV27 with TRBJ1-4; D not certain. V lost 0 bases and J 3 bases, leaving 8 bases between the germline ends. CDR1 MNHEY and CDR2 SMNVEV come from the germline V gene (reference sequence). CDR3 length: 15 residues.

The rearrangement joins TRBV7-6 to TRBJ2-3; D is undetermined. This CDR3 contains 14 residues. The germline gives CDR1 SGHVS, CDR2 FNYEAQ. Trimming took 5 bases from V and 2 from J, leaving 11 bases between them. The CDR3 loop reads CASSHDGHTDTQYF. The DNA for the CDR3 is TGTGCCAGCAGCCACGACGGGCACACAGATACGCAGTATTTT.

CDR3: CASSVGSGEYGYTF. The CDR3 nucleotides read TGTGCCAGCAGCGTAGGCTCAGGGGAATATGGCTACACCTTC. The gene calls are TRBV9 and TRBJ1-2; the D gene is possibly TRBD1 (6 bases). Trimming cost V 0 bases and J 5 bases, with 11 bases left between them. CDR3 length equals 14 residues. Germline V gives CDR1 SGDLS, CDR2 YYNGEE.

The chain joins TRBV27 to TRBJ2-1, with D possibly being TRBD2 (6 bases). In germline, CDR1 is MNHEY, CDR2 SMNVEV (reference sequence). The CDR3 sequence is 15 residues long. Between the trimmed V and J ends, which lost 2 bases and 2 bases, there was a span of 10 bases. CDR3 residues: CASSLLAPTYNEQFF. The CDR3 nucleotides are TGTGCCAGCAGTTTACTAGCGCCTACCTACAATGAGCAGTTCTTC.

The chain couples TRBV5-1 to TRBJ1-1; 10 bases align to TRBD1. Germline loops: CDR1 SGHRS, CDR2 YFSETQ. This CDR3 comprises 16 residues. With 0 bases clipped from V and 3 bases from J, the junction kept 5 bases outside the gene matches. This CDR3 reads CASSLVPTGGYTEAFF. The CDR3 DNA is TGCGCCAGCAGCTTGGTCCCGACAGGGGGCTACACTGAAGCTTTCTTT.

CDR3 nucleotide sequence: TGTGCCAGCAGTTTACTTGGGGTTGCCGGGGAGCTGTTTTTT. Translated, it gives CASSLLGVAGELFF. The chain recombines TRBV28 with TRBJ2-2, with D hard to call. Germline loops: CDR1 MDHEN, CDR2 SYDVKM. V was cut by 2 bases and J by 6 bases, with 10 bases left in between. The CDR3 covers 14 residues.

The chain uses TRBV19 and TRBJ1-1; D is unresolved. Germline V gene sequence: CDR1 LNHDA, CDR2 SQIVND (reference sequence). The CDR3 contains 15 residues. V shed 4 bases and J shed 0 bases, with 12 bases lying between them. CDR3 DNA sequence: TGTGCCAGTAGTACTAGGATACACATGAACACTGAAGCTTTCTTT. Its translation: CASSTRIHMNTEAFF.

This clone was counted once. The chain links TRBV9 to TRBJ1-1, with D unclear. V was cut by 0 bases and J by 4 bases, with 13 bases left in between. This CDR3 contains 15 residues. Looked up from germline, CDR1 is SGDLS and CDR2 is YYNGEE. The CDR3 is CASSVDGDSGTEAFF. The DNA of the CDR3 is TGTGCCAGCAGCGTAGACGGGGATAGCGGCACTGAAGCTTTCTTT.

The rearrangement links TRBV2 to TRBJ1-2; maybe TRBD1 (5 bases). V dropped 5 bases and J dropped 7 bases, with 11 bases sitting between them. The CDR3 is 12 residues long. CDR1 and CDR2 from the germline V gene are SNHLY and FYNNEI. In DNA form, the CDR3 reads TGTGCCAGCAGTCCCTCGGGGGGTGGCTACACCTTC. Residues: CASSPSGGGYTF.

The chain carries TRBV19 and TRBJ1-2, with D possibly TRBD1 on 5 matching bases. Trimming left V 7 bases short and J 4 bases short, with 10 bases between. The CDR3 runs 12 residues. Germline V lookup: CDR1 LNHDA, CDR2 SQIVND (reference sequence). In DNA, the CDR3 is TGTGCCAGTACGGGGGGACTCTATGGCTACACCTTC. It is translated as CASTGGLYGYTF.

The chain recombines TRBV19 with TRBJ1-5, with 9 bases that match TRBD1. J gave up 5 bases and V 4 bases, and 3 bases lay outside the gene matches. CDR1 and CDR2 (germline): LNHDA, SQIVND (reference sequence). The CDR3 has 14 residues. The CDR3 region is CASSTTGGDQPQHF. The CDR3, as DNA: TGTGCCAGTAGTACAACAGGGGGCGATCAGCCCCAGCATTTT.